The 32 T cell receptor beta chains presented below share a single source sample, sequenced in a study of blood T cell repertoires in COVID-19. The assay was immunoSEQ multiplex PCR, and TCRdb's table has in-frame clones only and misses some. The sample has 110,000 to 150,000 clones, more than 80% seen once; the top ten hold about 11%. Material for sequencing was peripheral blood. These receptors were collected from a woman aged 80 or over with acute or convalescent COVID-19.

The V gene is TRBV12-3 or TRBV12-4, the J gene TRBJ2-5; the match to TRBD1 covers 8 bases. This CDR3 region has 12 residues. The J segment lost 4 bases and the V segment lost 6 bases, leaving 1 base of the junction unmatched. The CDR3 bases are TGTGCCAGCAGAACAGGGGGAGAGACCCAGTACTTC. Translated: CASRTGGETQYF.

This clone is a singleton in its sample. The chain joins TRBV5-1 to TRBJ2-1; 8 nucleotides agree with TRBD1. The germline V gene encodes CDR1 SGHRS and CDR2 YFSETQ. The V segment lost 0 bases and the J segment 6 bases; nucleotides outside the gene matches: 5. The CDR3 sequence is 15 residues long. CDR3 in amino acids: CASSLGQGPPNEQFF. CDR3 coding DNA: TGCGCCAGCAGCTTGGGACAGGGGCCCCCCAATGAGCAGTTCTTC.

The rearrangement uses TRBV7-9 and TRBJ1-2; 7 bases agree with TRBD1. J lost 6 bases, V lost 1 base, and 5 bases had no gene match. This CDR3 has 14 residues. The germline V gene encodes CDR1 SEHNR and CDR2 FQNEAQ (reference sequence). CDR3 residues: CASSLDRGRDGYTF. CDR3 nucleotide sequence: TGTGCCAGCAGCTTAGACAGGGGTAGGGATGGCTACACCTTC. The variable domain in full, with the rest retrieved from reference TRBV7-9 and TRBJ1-2, is DTGVSQNPRHKITKRGQNVTFRCDPISEHNRLYWYRQTLGQGPEFLTYFQNEAQLEKSRLLSDRFSAERPKGSFSTLEIQRTEQGDSAMYLCASSLDRGRDGYTFGSGTRLTVV.

This chain joins TRBV5-1 and TRBJ2-1; 9 bases map to TRBD2. V shed 1 base and J 0 bases; nucleotides not matched to a gene: 11. The CDR3 covers 19 residues. In germline, CDR1 is SGHRS, CDR2 YFSETQ. This CDR3 reads CASSLLSSSGVSSYNEQFF. CDR3 bases: TGCGCCAGCAGCTTGTTGAGTTCTAGCGGGGTGAGCTCCTACAATGAGCAGTTCTTC.

This clone has only a few counts. The V gene is TRBV5-1, the J gene TRBJ1-4; TRBD1 aligns across 9 bases. V lost 4 bases and J lost 4; bases outside the gene matches: 2. This CDR3 is built from 14 residues. The germline V gene has CDR1 SGHRS and CDR2 YFSETQ. CDR3 sequence: CASSPGQGNEKLFF. In DNA, the CDR3 is TGCGCCAGCAGCCCGGGACAGGGTAATGAAAAACTGTTTTTT.

This sequence joins TRBV29-1 and TRBJ2-2; maybe TRBD2 (5 bases). V gave up 3 bases and J gave up 5 bases, with 10 bases separating them. The V gene's germline CDR1 is SQVTM and CDR2 ANQGSEA. The CDR3 length is 13 residues. Written as DNA, the CDR3 is TGCAGCGTTGACGAGGGAAAGACCGGGGAGCTGTTTTTT. Protein: CSVDEGKTGELFF.

The chain employs TRBV2 and TRBJ1-4, with 9 bases aligning to TRBD1. Germline CDR1 is SNHLY and CDR2 is FYNNEI. This CDR3 is 15 amino acids long. The V and J ends lost 5 bases and 7 bases, in that order; junction bases with no gene match: 8. Here the CDR3 DNA reads TGTGCCAGCAGTTATTCAGAGACAGGGGGTGAAAAACTGTTTTTT. It specifies CASSYSETGGEKLFF.

The chain is built from TRBV6-6 and TRBJ2-7, with 10 bases matching TRBD2. The CDR3 extends over 14 amino acids. The V gene's germline CDR1 is MNHNY and CDR2 SVGAGI (reference sequence). V was clipped by 3 bases and J by 7 bases; unmatched bases: 6. CDR3 DNA sequence: TGTGCCAGCAGTTATCTCCTAGCGGGGGAAGAGCAGTACTTC. Its translation is CASSYLLAGEEQYF.

The chain joins TRBV2 to TRBJ1-5; TRBD1 matches 7 bases. The V segment lost 0 bases and the J segment 7 bases; nucleotides outside the gene matches: 6. The germline gives CDR1 SNHLY, CDR2 FYNNEI. The CDR3 consists of 15 residues. The CDR3, as DNA: TGTGCCAGCAGTGAAGCCCTACAGGGGTGGCAGCCCCAGCATTTT. Its translation: CASSEALQGWQPQHF.

The rearrangement joins TRBV5-5 to TRBJ2-1, with 7 nucleotides matching TRBD1. V dropped 4 bases and J dropped 6; count of bases not matched to a gene: 7. The CDR3 runs to 14 residues. Germline-derived CDR1 and CDR2 are SGHKS and YYEKEE (reference sequence). This CDR3 reads CASSSRDRFNEQFF. The CDR3 DNA sequence: TGTGCCAGCAGCAGCCGGGACAGATTCAATGAGCAGTTCTTC.

The chain employs TRBV6-6 and TRBJ1-2, with D uncertain. The CDR3 runs to 15 residues. The V end lost 2 bases, the J end lost 8 bases, and 18 bases lay between the germline ends. The germline gives CDR1 MNHNY, CDR2 SVGAGI (reference sequence). This CDR3 is CASSYPGREDLGYTF. CDR3 DNA sequence: TGTGCCAGCAGTTACCCGGGGAGGGAGGATCTCGGCTACACCTTC.

The chain links TRBV6-6 to TRBJ2-7; D remains unclear. Germline-derived CDR1 and CDR2 are MNHNY and SVGAGI (reference sequence). The V and J ends lost 5 bases and 7 bases respectively, with 15 bases between them. This CDR3 region has 13 residues. CDR3 in DNA: TGTGCCAGCAGTCCCCTGAGAGAGTGGGAGCAGTACTTC. As protein: CASSPLREWEQYF.

The V call is TRBV18, the J call TRBJ2-2, with 10 bases that match TRBD1. Germline V gives CDR1 KGHSH, CDR2 LQKENI. The CDR3 is 15 amino acids. Trimming cost V 0 bases and J 7 bases; bases outside gene matches: 2. The CDR3 sequence is CASSPPGQGNGELFF. The CDR3 coding sequence is TGTGCCAGCTCACCACCGGGACAGGGGAACGGGGAGCTGTTTTTT.

V usage is TRBV29-1 and J usage is TRBJ1-2; weak D call: TRBD1 (6 bases). Between the trimmed V and J ends, which lost 5 bases and 6 bases, there was a span of 10 bases. CDR1 SQVTM and CDR2 ANQGSEA come from the germline V gene. The CDR3 consists of 11 residues. This CDR3 is CSVRDINGYTF. CDR3 DNA: TGCAGCGTTAGGGACATTAATGGCTACACCTTC.

The gene calls are TRBV18 and TRBJ2-2; D unclear. This CDR3 comprises 16 residues. CDR1 is KGHSH and CDR2 is LQKENI in the germline V gene. V lost 3 bases and J 0 bases, leaving 11 bases between the germline ends. CDR3 nucleotides: TGTGCCAGCTCACCCCCGACACCTGCGAACACCGGGGAGCTGTTTTTT. Protein product: CASSPPTPANTGELFF.

This clone was seen more than once but under ten times. The CDR3 sequence is CASRLQYRIAEAFF. The CDR3, as DNA: TGCGCCAGCCGGCTACAGTACAGGATCGCTGAAGCTTTCTTT. This chain connects TRBV5-1 to TRBJ1-1; the D gene is possibly TRBD1 (5 bases). The germline CDR1 and CDR2 sequences are SGHRS and YFSETQ. This CDR3 has 14 amino acids. Trimming stripped 7 bases from V and 6 bases from J, with 19 bases between.

J is TRBJ1-1 and V is TRBV18; the D is unclear. The V gene lost 6 bases and the J gene lost 0 bases, with 11 bases spanning the gap. Germline V CDR1 and CDR2: KGHSH, LQKENI. The CDR3 totals 14 residues. The CDR3 spells CASSPRAMNTEAFF. CDR3 DNA sequence: TGTGCCAGCTCGCCGAGGGCCATGAACACTGAAGCTTTCTTT.

The V gene is TRBV30, the J gene TRBJ1-2, with TRBD1 matching over 10 bases. The CDR3 consists of 12 residues. After removal of 4 bases from V and 8 bases from J, the junction contained 4 bases not matched to a gene. The germline CDR1 and CDR2 sequences are GTSNPN and SVGIG (reference sequence). CDR3 amino acids: CAWIGQGEGYTF. The CDR3, as DNA: TGTGCCTGGATCGGACAGGGGGAAGGCTACACCTTC.

J is TRBJ1-2 and V is TRBV7-9; D uncertain. Trimming took 2 bases from V and 0 from J, leaving 4 bases between them. Germline V CDR1 and CDR2: SEHNR, FQNEAQ (reference sequence). The CDR3 spans 13 residues. CDR3 DNA: TGTGCCAGCAGCTTAAGCACTAACTATGGCTACACCTTC. Its protein is CASSLSTNYGYTF.

The chain links TRBV7-6 to TRBJ2-7, with 10 nucleotides matching TRBD1. The CDR3 totals 16 residues. After removal of 0 bases from V and 3 bases from J, the junction contained 5 bases not matched to a gene. CDR1 SGHVS and CDR2 FNYEAQ come from the germline V gene. The CDR3 sequence: CASSLADRDRGYEQYF. CDR3 DNA sequence: TGTGCCAGCAGCTTAGCGGACCGGGACAGGGGCTACGAGCAGTACTTC.

The J gene is TRBJ1-4, the V gene TRBV4-2; a possible D gene is TRBD1 (5 bases). CDR3 length: 16 amino acids. V lost 0 bases, J lost 5 bases, and 13 bases lay in between. From germline, CDR1 is LGHNA and CDR2 YNFKEQ. This chain's CDR3 is CASSQDVSAGNEKLFF. The CDR3 region has the DNA TGTGCCAGCAGCCAAGATGTTTCGGCAGGGAATGAAAAACTGTTTTTT.

The chain links TRBV18 to TRBJ2-2, with D uncertain. The ends were cut back, 0 bases at V and 0 bases at J, with 11 bases in the middle. The CDR3 is made up of 17 amino acids. The germline CDR1 and CDR2 sequences are KGHSH and LQKENI. CDR3 region: CASSPPSATTNTGELFF. In DNA, the CDR3 is TGTGCCAGCTCACCACCGTCCGCTACTACGAACACCGGGGAGCTGTTTTTT.

The rearrangement uses TRBV6-6 and TRBJ1-5; D unresolved. Germline loops: CDR1 MNHNY, CDR2 SVGAGI (reference sequence). This CDR3 is 13 amino acids long. Deletions cut 7 bases from V and 2 bases from J, with 9 bases between. The CDR3 DNA follows: TGTGCCAGCAAGATGGCCGGCAATCAGCCCCAGCATTTT. Encoded protein: CASKMAGNQPQHF.

The chain is built from TRBV5-4 and TRBJ1-1; D possibly corresponds to TRBD1 (6 bases). Per germline, CDR1 SGHNT and CDR2 YYREEE (reference sequence). V lost 0 bases and J lost 0, with 12 bases in between. The CDR3 length is 16 residues. CDR3 in DNA: TGTGCCAGCAGCTTGGGAACAGGGCGCATGAACACTGAAGCTTTCTTT. The encoded protein is CASSLGTGRMNTEAFF. Full variable domain (missing parts from reference TRBV5-4 and TRBJ1-1): ETGVTQSPTHLIKTRGQQVTLRCSSQSGHNTVSWYQQALGQGPQFIFQYYREEENGRGNFPPRFSGLQFPNYSSELNVNALELDDSALYLCASSLGTGRMNTEAFFGQGTRLTVV.

Worth noting for this clone: The same CDR3 also results from other DNA sequences found in this sample. The gene calls are TRBV28 and TRBJ1-2; maybe TRBD1 (6 bases). Germline-derived CDR1 and CDR2 are MDHEN and SYDVKM. The CDR3 contains 13 residues. The ends were cut back, 2 bases at V and 5 bases at J, with 9 bases in the middle. CDR3 coding DNA: TGTGCCAGCAGTTTAGGGCAGGGGTATGGCTACACCTTC. The encoded protein is CASSLGQGYGYTF.

This clone has a single count. The chain uses TRBV5-1 and TRBJ2-7, with 8 positions matching TRBD2. This CDR3 region has 18 residues. V trimming: 2 bases; J trimming: 9 bases; junction bases outside the gene matches: 22. Germline CDR1 and CDR2: SGHRS and YFSETQ. CDR3 sequence reads: CASSFSGGQYEHLRGQYF. CDR3 DNA: TGCGCCAGCAGCTTCAGCGGGGGCCAATACGAACACCTACGAGGGCAGTACTTC.

V gene TRBV14 combines with J gene TRBJ1-4; D not certain. The germline V gene encodes CDR1 SGHDN and CDR2 FVKESK. V dropped 4 bases and J dropped 2 bases, with 11 bases sitting between them. The CDR3 has 15 residues. The CDR3 region is CASSRDGHTNEKLFF. DNA of the CDR3: TGTGCCAGCAGCCGAGACGGTCACACTAATGAAAAACTGTTTTTT.

The J gene is TRBJ1-1, the V gene TRBV5-1; TRBD1 might be the D (6 bases). The V end lost 4 bases, the J end lost 1 base, and 17 bases lay between the germline ends. Germline V gene sequence: CDR1 SGHRS, CDR2 YFSETQ. The CDR3 covers 16 residues. CDR3 protein: CASSHEAGAGNTEAFF. CDR3 nucleotide sequence: TGCGCCAGCAGCCACGAGGCGGGGGCCGGGAACACTGAAGCTTTCTTT.

This chain joins TRBV11-2 and TRBJ2-1, with 7 bases lining up with TRBD1. This CDR3 spans 18 amino acids. Germline CDR1 SGHAT, CDR2 FQNNGV. After removal of 5 bases from V and 6 bases from J, the junction contained 19 bases not matched to a gene. This chain's CDR3 is CASSLYPGQSILPNEQFF. The CDR3 DNA reads as TGTGCCAGCAGCCTCTACCCGGGACAGTCAATTTTACCCAATGAGCAGTTCTTC.

The rearrangement joins TRBV20-1 to TRBJ2-1, with D possibly being TRBD1 (6 bases). Germline CDR1 DFQATT, CDR2 SNEGSKA (reference sequence). The length of the CDR3 is 12 residues. Trimming took off 3 bases at V and 6 bases at J, with 9 bases between the two ends. The CDR3 DNA is TGCAGTGCTAGTTTACAGGGCAATGAGCAGTTCTTC. The encoded protein is CSASLQGNEQFF.

The V gene is TRBV3-1 (or the pseudogene TRBV3-2), the J gene TRBJ1-1; D possibly corresponds to TRBD1 (5 bases). The CDR3 length is 15 residues. Trimming cost V 4 bases and J 1 base, with 13 bases left between them. CDR1 is LGHDT and CDR2 is YNNKEL in the germline V gene (reference sequence). CDR3 residues: CASSPMGLENTEAFF. The CDR3 coding sequence is TGTGCCAGCAGCCCTATGGGGCTTGAGAACACTGAAGCTTTCTTT.

CDR3 sequence (DNA): TGTGCCACCAGCAGCGGAGGGGTGGTTGAGACCCAGTACTTC. Protein product: CATSSGGVVETQYF. The gene calls are TRBV15 and TRBJ2-5, with D possibly TRBD2 on 6 matching bases. CDR3 length: 14 amino acids. Trimming took 3 bases from V and 5 from J, leaving 13 bases between them. CDR1 is LNHNV, CDR2 YYDKDF, per germline (reference sequence).